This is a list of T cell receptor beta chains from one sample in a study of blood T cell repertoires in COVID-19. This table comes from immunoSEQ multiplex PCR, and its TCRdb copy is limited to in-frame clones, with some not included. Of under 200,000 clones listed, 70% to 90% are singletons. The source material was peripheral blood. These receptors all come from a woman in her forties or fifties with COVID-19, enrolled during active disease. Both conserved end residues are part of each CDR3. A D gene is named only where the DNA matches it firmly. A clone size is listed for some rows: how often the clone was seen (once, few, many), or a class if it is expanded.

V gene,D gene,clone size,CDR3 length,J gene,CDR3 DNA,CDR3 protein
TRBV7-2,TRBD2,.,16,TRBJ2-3,TGTGCCAGCAGCAGACTAGCGGGGGGGTTCACAGATACGCAGTATTTT,CASSRLAGGFTDTQYF
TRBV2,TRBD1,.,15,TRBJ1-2,TGTGCCAGCAGTATTCGACAGGGAGATAACTATGGCTACACCTTC,CASSIRQGDNYGYTF
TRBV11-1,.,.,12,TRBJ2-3,TGTGCCAGCAGCTACAGGGAAGATACGCAGTATTTT,CASSYREDTQYF
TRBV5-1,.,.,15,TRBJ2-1,TGCGCCAGCAGCACCGACTCCCGAATCTACAATGAGCAGTTCTTC,CASSTDSRIYNEQFF
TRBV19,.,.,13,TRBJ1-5,TGTGCCAGTAGTATCGGTGAGGGACAGCCCCAGCATTTT,CASSIGEGQPQHF
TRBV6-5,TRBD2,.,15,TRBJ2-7,TGTGCCAGCAGTTACTCAGGGAGGGTTACCTACGAGCAGTACTTC,CASSYSGRVTYEQYF
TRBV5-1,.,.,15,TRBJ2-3,TGCGCCAGCAGCTTGGGGGGCGACAGCACAGATACGCAGTATTTT,CASSLGGDSTDTQYF
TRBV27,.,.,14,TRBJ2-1,TGTGCCAGCAACCCAGGTGGCAGGGGTAATGAGCAGTTCTTC,CASNPGGRGNEQFF
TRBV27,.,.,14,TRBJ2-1,TGTGCCAGCAGTTTAGCTTACAGAAACAATGAGCAGTTCTTC,CASSLAYRNNEQFF
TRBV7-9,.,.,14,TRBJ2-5,TGTGCCAGCAGCTTAGTCGACAGCAAACAGGCCCAGTACTTC,CASSLVDSKQAQYF
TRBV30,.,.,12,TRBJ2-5,TGTGCCTGGGGGGGGCTCGGCGAGACCCAGTACTTC,CAWGGLGETQYF
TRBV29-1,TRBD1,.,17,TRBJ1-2,TGCAGCGTAGATCCACAGGGGGCGAAGGGGGGACTCTATGGCTACACCTTC,CSVDPQGAKGGLYGYTF
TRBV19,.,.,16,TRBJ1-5,TGTGCCAGTAGTATTAGCCGACAGAATAGCAATCAGCCCCAGCATTTT,CASSISRQNSNQPQHF
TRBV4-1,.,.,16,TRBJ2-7,TGCGCCAGCAGCCAAGAACTCACAGGGTTTATCTACGAGCAGTACTTC,CASSQELTGFIYEQYF
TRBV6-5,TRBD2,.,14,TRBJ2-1,TGTGCCAGCAGTTACTCGCGGGGGTACAATGAGCAGTTCTTC,CASSYSRGYNEQFF
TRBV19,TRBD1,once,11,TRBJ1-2,TGTGCCGCTGAAGGGGGCCATGGCTACACCTTC,CAAEGGHGYTF
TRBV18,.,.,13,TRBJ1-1,TGTGCCAGCTCACCGTCCAGGGGAACTGAAGCTTTCTTT,CASSPSRGTEAFF
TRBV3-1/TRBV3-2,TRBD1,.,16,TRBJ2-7,TGTGCCAGCAGCCTAGGACAGGGGCTGAGCTCCTACGAGCAGTACTTC,CASSLGQGLSSYEQYF
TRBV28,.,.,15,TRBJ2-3,TGTGCCAGCAGTCCCGCCGGGGGTAGCACAGATACGCAGTATTTT,CASSPAGGSTDTQYF
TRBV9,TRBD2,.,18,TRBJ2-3,TGTGCCAGCAGCGTAGTGGCTAGCGGGGGGTCTAGCACAGATACGCAGTATTTT,CASSVVASGGSSTDTQYF
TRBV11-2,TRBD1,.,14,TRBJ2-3,TGTGCCAGCAGCTTACAGGGGGCGGCAGATACGCAGTATTTT,CASSLQGAADTQYF
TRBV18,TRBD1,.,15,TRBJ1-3,TGTGCCAGCTACGGTGTGGACAGGGCCAGAAACACCATATATTTT,CASYGVDRARNTIYF
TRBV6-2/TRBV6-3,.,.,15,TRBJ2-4,TGTGCCAGCAGTTACCGAAGGGGAGCCAAAAACATTCAGTACTTC,CASSYRRGAKNIQYF
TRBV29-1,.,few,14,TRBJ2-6,TGCAGCGGACTATGGGGATCCGGGGCCAACGTCCTGACTTTC,CSGLWGSGANVLTF
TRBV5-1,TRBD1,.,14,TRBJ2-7,TGCGCCAGCAGCCCCGGGGCAGGGGGCGCCGAGCAGTACTTC,CASSPGAGGAEQYF
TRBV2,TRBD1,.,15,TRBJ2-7,TGTGCCAGCAGGGGACCGGGACAGAGACTCTACGAGCAGTACTTC,CASRGPGQRLYEQYF
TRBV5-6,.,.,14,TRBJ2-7,TGTGCCAGCAGCGGTCTCCTACAGGCCGCCGAGCAGTACTTC,CASSGLLQAAEQYF
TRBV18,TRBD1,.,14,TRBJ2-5,TGTGCCAGCTCACCTGACAGGGTGGACGAGACCCAGTACTTC,CASSPDRVDETQYF
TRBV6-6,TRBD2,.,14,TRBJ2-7,TGTGCCAGCGCTGGCGGGGGGGTGTCCTACGAGCAGTACTTC,CASAGGGVSYEQYF
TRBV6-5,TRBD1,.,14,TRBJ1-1,TGTGCCAGCACTAAGACAGGGCTGAACACTGAAGCTTTCTTT,CASTKTGLNTEAFF
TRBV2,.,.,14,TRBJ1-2,TGTGCCAGCAGTGTGTTGGGGGCCAAGGTTGGCTACACCTTC,CASSVLGAKVGYTF
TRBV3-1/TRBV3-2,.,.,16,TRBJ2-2,TGTGCCAGCAGCCCCGACAGCCCATCGGGCACCGGGGAGCTGTTTTTT,CASSPDSPSGTGELFF
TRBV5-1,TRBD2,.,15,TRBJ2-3,TGCGCCAGCAGCCACCTAGCGGGGGGCCCAGATACGCAGTATTTT,CASSHLAGGPDTQYF
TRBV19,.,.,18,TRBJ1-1,TGTGCCAGTAATCTTCCCCCCGACGGCAGCCACAGTTACACTGAAGCTTTCTTT,CASNLPPDGSHSYTEAFF
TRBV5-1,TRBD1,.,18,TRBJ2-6,TGCGCCAGCAGCGCACGGACAGGGGGCGAAGCTGGGGCCAACGTCCTGACTTTC,CASSARTGGEAGANVLTF
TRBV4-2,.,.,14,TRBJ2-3,TGTGCCAGCAGCCAAGACGGGAGCACAGATACGCAGTATTTT,CASSQDGSTDTQYF
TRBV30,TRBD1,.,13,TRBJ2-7,TGTGCCTGGAGTTGGGACAGGGACTACGAGCAGTACTTC,CAWSWDRDYEQYF
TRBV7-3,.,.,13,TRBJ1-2,TGTGCCAGCAGCCCCAAGAGGGAGGGTGGCTACACCTTC,CASSPKREGGYTF
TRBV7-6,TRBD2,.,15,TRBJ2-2,TGTGCCAGCAGCGCCAGGACTAGCGGCACCGGGGAGCTGTTTTTT,CASSARTSGTGELFF
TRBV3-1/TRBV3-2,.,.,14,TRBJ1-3,TGTGCCAGCAGCCCGGACAGCTCTGGAAACACCATATATTTT,CASSPDSSGNTIYF
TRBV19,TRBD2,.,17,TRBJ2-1,TGTGCCAGCCACGGAACTAGCGGGGGTTACTCCTACAATGAGCAGTTCTTC,CASHGTSGGYSYNEQFF